These 24 T cell receptor beta chains came from one sample sequenced in a study of shared clonotypes between healthy human individuals. The assay was immunoSEQ multiplex PCR, and TCRdb's table has in-frame clones only and misses some. The table shows about 1.5 million clones, with approximately 98% occurring only once. The specimen sequenced was naive CD4+ T cells sorted from blood. Specified subset: CD45RA+ positively selected. The receptors derive from a man aged 25-45 years in good health.

The chain uses TRBV4-1 and TRBJ1-2, with D perhaps TRBD1 (5 bases). V gave up 1 base and J gave up 2 bases, with 11 bases separating them. Germline-derived CDR1 and CDR2 are MGHRA and YSYEKL. This CDR3 is 15 amino acids long. DNA of the CDR3: TGCGCCAGCAGCCAAGCGGAGACAGTGAACTATGGCTACACCTTC. It yields the protein CASSQAETVNYGYTF.

The chain joins TRBV30 to TRBJ2-7; 10 positions agree with TRBD2. The trim removed 6 bases at V and 5 bases at J, leaving 7 bases unmatched. This CDR3 contains 13 residues. The V gene's germline CDR1 is GTSNPN and CDR2 SVGIG (reference sequence). CDR3 coding DNA: TGTGCCTGTGGAGGGCTAGCGGGAGACGAGCAGTACTTC. This encodes CACGGLAGDEQYF.

The V gene is TRBV28, the J gene TRBJ1-2, with D possibly being TRBD1 (5 bases). The CDR3 length is 12 residues. CDR1 and CDR2 (germline): MDHEN, SYDVKM. Trimming pared 7 bases from V and 7 bases from J, leaving 13 bases between. Written as DNA, the CDR3 is TGTGCCAGCAATTCCGGGACGGGTGGCTACACCTTC. Residues: CASNSGTGGYTF.

This chain links TRBV5-4 with TRBJ1-3; D is unresolved. The V gene lost 4 bases and the J gene lost 3 bases, with 8 bases spanning the gap. CDR3 length equals 13 residues. From germline, CDR1 is SGHNT and CDR2 YYREEE (reference sequence). The CDR3 protein is CASSQVGGNTIYF. The CDR3 nucleotides read TGTGCCAGCAGCCAGGTCGGTGGAAACACCATATATTTT.

This clone was recorded once. The rearrangement links TRBV19 to TRBJ2-2, with 7 bases identical to TRBD1. V lost 4 bases to trimming and J lost 0 bases; unmatched junction nucleotides: 5. The length of the CDR3 is 16 residues. Germline V gene data show CDR1 as LNHDA and CDR2 as SQIVND (reference sequence). The CDR3 here is CASSTPQGANTGELFF. The CDR3 DNA reads TGTGCCAGTAGTACCCCGCAGGGGGCGAACACCGGGGAGCTGTTTTTT.

The chain has TRBV27 and TRBJ2-5, with TRBD2 as a possible D gene (6 bases). The CDR3 consists of 16 residues. V lost 2 bases and J lost 4, with 17 bases in between. Germline CDR1 is MNHEY and CDR2 is SMNVEV (reference sequence). The CDR3 protein is CASSLRNPAGGETQYF. The DNA for the CDR3 is TGTGCCAGCAGTTTACGTAACCCAGCGGGTGGAGAGACCCAGTACTTC.

The genes are TRBV19 and TRBJ2-3; D unresolved. CDR1 is LNHDA and CDR2 is SQIVND in the germline V gene (reference sequence). Trimming stripped 0 bases from V and 2 bases from J, with 21 bases between. This CDR3 region has 19 residues. CDR3 in amino acids: CASSIDRLTAAAYTDTQYF. The CDR3 DNA is TGTGCCAGTAGTATAGATCGTTTAACGGCCGCGGCATACACAGATACGCAGTATTTT.

CDR3 DNA sequence: TGCGCCAGCAGAAGACAGGGGGTGGTAGATACGCAGTATTTT. Residues: CASRRQGVVDTQYF. The chain recombines TRBV5-1 with TRBJ2-3, with 9 bases fitting TRBD1. The germline V gene encodes CDR1 SGHRS and CDR2 YFSETQ. The CDR3 has 14 residues. V was pared by 5 bases and J by 5 bases, with 6 bases of the junction left unmatched.

The chain carries TRBV30 and TRBJ1-5, with D maybe TRBD1 (5 bases). This CDR3 is 15 amino acids long. CDR1 is GTSNPN, CDR2 SVGIG, per germline (reference sequence). Deletions cut 4 bases from V and 5 bases from J, with 18 bases between. CDR3 residues: CAWNLRETVYQPQHF. In DNA form, the CDR3 reads TGTGCCTGGAACCTCAGGGAAACTGTTTATCAGCCCCAGCATTTT. Looking up the rest from reference TRBV30 and TRBJ1-5 gives the full variable domain: SQTIHQWPATLVQPVGSPLSLECTVEGTSNPNLYWYRQAAGRGLQLLFYSVGIGQISSEVPQNLSASRPQDRQFILSSKKLLLSDSGFYLCAWNLRETVYQPQHFGDGTRLSIL.

The rearrangement links TRBV7-8 to TRBJ2-5; D may be TRBD1 (5 bases). Trimming took off 1 base at V and 5 bases at J, with 14 bases between the two ends. The CDR3 runs 15 residues. Germline values: CDR1 SGHVS, CDR2 FQNEAQ. CDR3 sequence: CASSLVSGYGETQYF. CDR3 nucleotide sequence: TGTGCCAGCAGCTTAGTTTCAGGGTATGGGGAGACCCAGTACTTC. The variable domain in full, completed from reference TRBV7-8 and TRBJ2-5, reads GAGVSQSPRYKVAKRGQDVALRCDPISGHVSLFWYQQALGQGPEFLTYFQNEAQLDKSGLPSDRFFAERPEGSVSTLKIQRTQQEDSAVYLCASSLVSGYGETQYFGPGTRLLVL.

V is TRBV5-6 and J is TRBJ2-3, with D unresolved. The V end lost 4 bases, the J end lost 4 bases, and 10 bases lay between the germline ends. CDR1 is SGHDT, CDR2 YYEEEE, per germline. The length of the CDR3 is 13 residues. The CDR3 DNA sequence: TGTGCCAGCAGCACCCAGACGGCAGATACGCAGTATTTT. As protein: CASSTQTADTQYF.

The chain uses TRBV30 and TRBJ2-3, with D perhaps TRBD1 (5 bases). Deletions cut 3 bases from V and 11 bases from J, with 9 bases between. Germline values: CDR1 GTSNPN, CDR2 SVGIG (reference sequence). The CDR3 totals 10 residues. The CDR3 is CAWRRQKQYF. The CDR3 region has the DNA TGTGCCTGGAGGCGACAGAAGCAGTATTTT.

This chain connects TRBV4-3 to TRBJ1-4, with D unclear. V was pared by 3 bases and J by 3 bases, with 11 bases between. This CDR3 has 15 amino acids. Germline V gene data show CDR1 as LGHNA and CDR2 as YSLEER. The CDR3 coding sequence is TGCGCCAGCAGCCACGTGACGGACCCTAATGAAAAACTGTTTTTT. Protein: CASSHVTDPNEKLFF.

Details on this clone: Relative to the germline gene, one junction end is altered; a read error may explain this. The J gene is TRBJ1-2, the V gene TRBV5-4; the D gene is possibly TRBD1 (5 bases). The CDR3 loop spans 12 amino acids. Per germline, CDR1 SGHNT and CDR2 YYREEE (reference sequence). In nucleotides, the CDR3 is TGTGCCAGCAGCTCGCCCTCGTTACAGGACTTATTC. Protein sequence: CASSSPSLQDLF.

The genes are TRBV10-3 and TRBJ2-7, with TRBD2 matching 8 bases. This CDR3 is 15 amino acids long. V lost 0 bases and J lost 4; bases outside the gene matches: 5. Germline V gene lookup returns CDR1 ENHRY and CDR2 SYGVKD. CDR3 DNA: TGTGCCATCAGTGAGTCTCGCGGGAGGTTGTACGAGCAGTACTTC. Encoded protein: CAISESRGRLYEQYF.

About this clone: Other DNA sequences from this sample encode an identical CDR3 as well. The chain uses TRBV2 and TRBJ2-5; 8 nucleotides align to TRBD1. The CDR3 loop spans 13 amino acids. Germline V CDR1 and CDR2: SNHLY, FYNNEI. The ends lost 5 bases at V and 2 bases at J; junction bases unmatched: 1. The CDR3 region is CASSRTGQETQYF. The CDR3 nucleotides read TGTGCCAGCAGTAGGACAGGGCAAGAGACCCAGTACTTC.

Worth noting for this clone: Other nucleotide sequences from this sample produce the same CDR3. The J gene is TRBJ2-1, the V gene TRBV7-6, with D perhaps matching TRBD1 or TRBD2 (5 bases each). The CDR3 has 15 amino acids. The V and J ends lost 2 bases and 0 bases respectively, with 8 bases between them. Germline V gives CDR1 SGHVS, CDR2 FNYEAQ. The CDR3 region is CASSLSGSSYNEQFF. For the CDR3, the DNA is TGTGCCAGCAGCTTATCAGGGAGCTCCTACAATGAGCAGTTCTTC.

As regards this clone: The same CDR3 arises from other DNA sequences in this sample as well. The V and J genes are TRBV5-1 and TRBJ1-1; D is possibly TRBD1 (6 bases). There are 14 residues in the CDR3. CDR1 is SGHRS and CDR2 is YFSETQ in the germline V gene. The germline V and J ends were trimmed by 4 bases and 1 base, with 11 bases remaining between them. The CDR3 DNA is TGCGCCAGCAGCCTGGGGGACACGAACACTGAAGCTTTCTTT. Translation gives CASSLGDTNTEAFF.

V and J are TRBV5-4 and TRBJ2-1; maybe TRBD1 (5 bases). The CDR3 loop spans 15 amino acids. Trimming took 6 bases from V and 2 from J, leaving 15 bases between them. Germline V gene sequence: CDR1 SGHNT, CDR2 YYREEE (reference sequence). CDR3 in amino acids: CASTNRQGTYNEQFF. The CDR3 nucleotides are TGTGCCAGCACCAATCGGCAGGGTACCTACAATGAGCAGTTCTTC.

The genes are TRBV2 and TRBJ2-6; D is undetermined. The CDR3 spans 15 residues. The ends were cut back, 7 bases at V and 0 bases at J, with 10 bases in the middle. Germline V gene data show CDR1 as SNHLY and CDR2 as FYNNEI. The CDR3 loop reads CASTQDSSGANVLTF. The CDR3 DNA is TGTGCCAGCACCCAGGATAGCTCTGGGGCCAACGTCCTGACTTTC.

This chain joins TRBV5-8 and TRBJ1-2; tentative D call: TRBD1 (5 bases). This CDR3 has 12 amino acids. V was trimmed by 2 bases and J by 8 bases, leaving 10 bases between them. Germline V CDR1 and CDR2: SGHTS, YDEGEE. This chain's CDR3 is CASSLLGDGYTF. The CDR3 region has the DNA TGTGCCAGCAGCTTACTGGGGGACGGCTACACCTTC.

The chain carries TRBV11-2 and TRBJ1-3, with D hard to call. The CDR3 length is 17 residues. CDR1 is SGHAT, CDR2 FQNNGV, per germline. Trimming removed 1 base at V and 0 bases at J, with 13 bases between. Here the CDR3 reads CASSLALQSRSGNTIYF. The CDR3 nucleotides are TGTGCCAGCAGCTTAGCTCTTCAGAGCCGCTCTGGAAACACCATATATTTT.

The chain employs TRBV6-1 and TRBJ2-7; TRBD1 matches 8 bases. The germline V gene has CDR1 MNHNS and CDR2 SASEGT. With 6 bases clipped from V and 3 bases from J, the junction kept 7 bases outside the gene matches. This CDR3 has 14 amino acids. The CDR3 nucleotides read TGTGCCAGCAGACCGGGACAGGCCAACTACGAGCAGTACTTC. This gives the protein CASRPGQANYEQYF.

The V and J genes are TRBV5-5 and TRBJ2-5; D not resolved. This CDR3 comprises 16 residues. V was shortened by 1 base and J by 1 base, with 14 bases between the two germline ends. From germline, CDR1 is SGHKS and CDR2 YYEKEE (reference sequence). CDR3 in DNA: TGTGCCAGCAGCTTGCTGGCTATTCCCCCCCAAGAGACCCAGTACTTC. Translation: CASSLLAIPPQETQYF.